These 25 T cell receptor beta chains came from one sample sequenced in a study of cytomegalovirus exposure and HLA in healthy donors. The assay was immunoSEQ multiplex PCR, and TCRdb's table has in-frame clones only and misses some. The repertoire holds about 240,000 clones, with roughly 89% as singletons. Sequencing input: PBMCs. Receptor source: a man aged 18 to 30 in good health and CMV-seronegative.

The gene calls are TRBV7-8 and TRBJ2-5, with 8 bases identical to TRBD1. CDR1 SGHVS and CDR2 FQNEAQ come from the germline V gene. The CDR3 has 14 amino acids. V was pared by 5 bases and J by 5 bases, with 7 bases of the junction left unmatched. CDR3 nucleotides: TGTGCCAGCAGCACGGACAGGGTGTCGGAGACCCAGTACTTC. Translating it yields CASSTDRVSETQYF. The full variable domain, its missing parts supplied by reference TRBV7-8 and TRBJ2-5, is GAGVSQSPRYKVAKRGQDVALRCDPISGHVSLFWYQQALGQGPEFLTYFQNEAQLDKSGLPSDRFFAERPEGSVSTLKIQRTQQEDSAVYLCASSTDRVSETQYFGPGTRLLVL.

The CDR3 protein is CASADRGRLNEQFF. The CDR3, as DNA: TGTGCCAGCGCCGACAGGGGGCGCTTGAATGAGCAGTTCTTC. The chain combines TRBV27 with TRBJ2-1, with 10 bases identical to TRBD1. Per the germline V gene, CDR1 is MNHEY and CDR2 is SMNVEV (reference sequence). CDR3 size: 14 residues. V was clipped by 8 bases and J by 7 bases; unmatched bases: 8.

The chain carries TRBV27 and TRBJ2-7; TRBD2 aligns across 7 bases. The CDR3 spans 13 residues. The germline CDR1 and CDR2 sequences are MNHEY and SMNVEV (reference sequence). V shed 1 base, J shed 6 bases, and the junction held 3 bases outside the gene matches. This CDR3 is CASSLLGGSEQYF. In DNA form, the CDR3 reads TGTGCCAGCAGTTTATTAGGCGGGAGCGAGCAGTACTTC.

V and J are TRBV6-6 and TRBJ1-5; weak D call: TRBD1 (6 bases). This CDR3 is 16 amino acids long. Germline-derived CDR1 and CDR2 are MNHNY and SVGAGI (reference sequence). The V end was cut by 0 bases, the J end by 2 bases, with 11 bases between. The CDR3 sequence is CASSYSDSAGNQPQHF. CDR3 nucleotides: TGTGCCAGCAGTTACTCGGACAGTGCCGGCAATCAGCCCCAGCATTTT.

This rearrangement joins TRBV7-9 to TRBJ2-4; D possibly corresponds to TRBD2 (5 bases). V lost 5 bases to trimming and J lost 2 bases, with 16 bases between them. The germline V gene encodes CDR1 SEHNR and CDR2 FQNEAQ (reference sequence). CDR3 length equals 16 residues. CDR3 sequence: CASSPPFRESKNIQYF. The CDR3, as DNA: TGTGCCAGCAGCCCCCCTTTTCGGGAATCCAAAAACATTCAGTACTTC.

The genes are TRBV6-5 and TRBJ2-7; D remains unclear. The CDR3 is 11 amino acids. V was trimmed by 6 bases and J by 3 bases, leaving 6 bases between them. Germline V gene data show CDR1 as MNHEY and CDR2 as SVGAGI. The CDR3 DNA reads TGTGCCAGCAGAGCCCACTACGAGCAGTACTTC. Translation gives CASRAHYEQYF.

The chain uses TRBV2 and TRBJ2-1, with D maybe TRBD2 (6 bases). Germline V lookup: CDR1 SNHLY, CDR2 FYNNEI. Trimming cost V 6 bases and J 8 bases, with 23 bases left between them. The length of the CDR3 is 16 residues. Here the CDR3 DNA reads TGTGCCAGCAGAGTGACGGGACTCCAAAAAATCCATGAGCAGTTCTTC. Residues: CASRVTGLQKIHEQFF. Full variable domain (rest looked up from reference TRBV2 and TRBJ2-1): EPEVTQTPSHQVTQMGQEVILRCVPISNHLYFYWYRQILGQKVEFLVSFYNNEISEKSEIFDDQFSVERPDGSNFTLKIRSTKLEDSAMYFCASRVTGLQKIHEQFFGPGTRLTVL.

As regards this clone: Other DNA sequences in this sample translate to the same CDR3. The chain is built from TRBV9 and TRBJ1-1, with D possibly being TRBD1 (5 bases). CDR3 length: 13 residues. Trimming pared 0 bases from V and 8 bases from J, leaving 11 bases between. The V gene's germline CDR1 is SGDLS and CDR2 YYNGEE. The CDR3 reads CASSVVGTGEAFF. CDR3 nucleotide sequence: TGTGCCAGCAGCGTAGTTGGGACTGGAGAAGCTTTCTTT.

CDR3 coding DNA: TGTGCCAGCCGGACAGGGGGCTCCGAGCAGTACTTC. Its protein product is CASRTGGSEQYF. V is TRBV21-1 and J is TRBJ2-7; TRBD1 is the table's D call, not checked against the DNA. TRBV21-1 is labeled a pseudogene. There are 12 residues in the CDR3.

This chain uses TRBV6-1 with TRBJ2-3, with D perhaps TRBD2 (6 bases). CDR1 is MNHNS, CDR2 SASEGT, per germline. The CDR3 is 13 residues long. V was pared by 7 bases and J by 0 bases, with 8 bases between. The DNA for the CDR3 is TGTGCCAGCACCGGGGGTAGCACAGATACGCAGTATTTT. Translation gives CASTGGSTDTQYF.

The chain employs TRBV9 and TRBJ2-3, with D tentatively TRBD1 (5 bases). V gave up 6 bases and J gave up 0 bases, with 14 bases separating them. Germline-derived CDR1 and CDR2 are SGDLS and YYNGEE. This CDR3 has 15 residues. CDR3 residues: CASTTDSSSTDTQYF. The CDR3 DNA follows: TGTGCCAGCACGACAGACAGTTCTAGCACAGATACGCAGTATTTT.

V gene TRBV28 combines with J gene TRBJ1-5; no reliable D call. CDR3 length: 12 amino acids. CDR1 and CDR2 (germline): MDHEN, SYDVKM. V was trimmed by 8 bases and J by 4 bases, leaving 9 bases between them. CDR3 protein: CASRRGNQPQHF. CDR3 DNA: TGTGCCAGCCGCCGAGGGAATCAGCCCCAGCATTTT.

The CDR3 reads CASSLGGGNQPQHF. The DNA of the CDR3 is TGTGCCAGCAGCCTCGGCGGGGGCAATCAGCCCCAGCATTTT. J is TRBJ1-5 and V is TRBV5-4; no definite D call. V lost 4 bases to trimming and J lost 2 bases, with 10 bases between them. The CDR3 totals 14 residues. Germline V gene lookup returns CDR1 SGHNT and CDR2 YYREEE (reference sequence).

This rearrangement joins TRBV2 to TRBJ2-7, with a possible D match to TRBD1 (6 bases). The CDR3 length is 14 residues. Looked up from germline, CDR1 is SNHLY and CDR2 is FYNNEI. The V gene lost 4 bases and the J gene lost 6 bases, with 16 bases spanning the gap. The CDR3 DNA sequence: TGTGCCAGCAGTGGCCGGGACAATCAAAGCGAGCAGTACTTC. Encoded protein: CASSGRDNQSEQYF. The full variable domain, rest sourced from reference TRBV2 and TRBJ2-7, is EPEVTQTPSHQVTQMGQEVILRCVPISNHLYFYWYRQILGQKVEFLVSFYNNEISEKSEIFDDQFSVERPDGSNFTLKIRSTKLEDSAMYFCASSGRDNQSEQYFGPGTRLTVT.

This clone was found once. The chain couples TRBV28 to TRBJ1-1; TRBD1 matches 9 bases. This CDR3 spans 14 amino acids. V dropped 6 bases and J dropped 5; count of bases not matched to a gene: 7. From germline, CDR1 is MDHEN and CDR2 SYDVKM. CDR3 DNA: TGTGCCAGCAGCGGTAGACAGGGGGTAACTGAAGCTTTCTTT. It codes for CASSGRQGVTEAFF.

The gene calls are TRBV28 and TRBJ1-2, with 9 nucleotides matching TRBD1. The CDR3 length is 16 residues. The ends lost 10 bases at V and 5 bases at J; junction bases unmatched: 17. Germline CDR1 reads MDHEN; CDR2 reads SYDVKM. The CDR3 sequence is CAINAGTGYFRYGYTF. In nucleotides, the CDR3 is TGTGCCATCAACGCCGGGACAGGGTATTTCCGTTATGGCTACACCTTC.

The gene calls are TRBV6-5 and TRBJ2-1, with a possible D match to TRBD2 (6 bases). The germline V and J ends were trimmed by 0 bases and 12 bases, with 9 bases remaining between them. Germline loops: CDR1 MNHEY, CDR2 SVGAGI. The length of the CDR3 is 12 residues. The CDR3 DNA is TGTGCCAGCAGTTACTCCGGGGGTAGGCAGTTCTTC. This gives the protein CASSYSGGRQFF.

This sequence joins TRBV27 and TRBJ2-2; no definite D call. The CDR3 consists of 13 residues. Trimming left V 4 bases short and J 5 bases short, with 8 bases between. In germline, CDR1 is MNHEY, CDR2 SMNVEV (reference sequence). The CDR3 protein is CASSYDSTGELFF. The CDR3 nucleotides read TGTGCCAGCAGTTACGACTCGACCGGGGAGCTGTTTTTT.

This chain links TRBV7-9 with TRBJ2-7; the match to TRBD1 covers 9 bases. There are 11 residues in the CDR3. CDR1 is SEHNR, CDR2 FQNEAQ, per germline (reference sequence). The V segment lost 5 bases and the J segment 13 bases; nucleotides outside the gene matches: 6. The DNA of the CDR3 is TGTGCCAGCAGCACGACAGGGGGTCATTACTTC. Its translation: CASSTTGGHYF.

CDR3 coding DNA: TGTGCCAGCAGCTCCTTTCCTGGGGCCAACGTCCTGACTTTC. Its translation: CASSSFPGANVLTF. The V and J genes are TRBV4-2 and TRBJ2-6; D gene ambiguous. The CDR3 is 14 residues long. The germline V gene encodes CDR1 LGHNA and CDR2 YNFKEQ. Between the trimmed V and J ends, which lost 5 bases and 2 bases, there was a span of 7 bases.

V is TRBV4-3 and J is TRBJ2-7, with D possibly matching TRBD2 (5 bases). Germline CDR1 is LGHNA and CDR2 is YSLEER. Trimming took 4 bases from V and 3 from J, leaving 19 bases between them. The CDR3 sequence is 16 residues long. The CDR3 sequence: CASSRPMEDRHYEQYF. CDR3 nucleotides: TGCGCCAGCAGCCGCCCTATGGAGGACCGACACTACGAGCAGTACTTC.

This clone has a single count. The J gene is TRBJ1-3, the V gene TRBV11-2, with TRBD1 matching over 10 bases. The V gene's germline CDR1 is SGHAT and CDR2 FQNNGV. With V trimmed by 5 bases and J by 3 bases, 4 bases remained unmatched. The CDR3 is 15 amino acids. CDR3 protein: CASSQTGGNGNTIYF. CDR3 DNA: TGTGCCAGCAGCCAGACAGGGGGCAATGGAAACACCATATATTTT.

Here the CDR3 reads CSVEYGASGYTF. The CDR3 region has the DNA TGCAGCGTTGAGTATGGGGCATCTGGCTACACCTTC. The chain carries TRBV29-1 and TRBJ1-2; D might be TRBD1 (5 bases). The V gene's germline CDR1 is SQVTM and CDR2 ANQGSEA. The CDR3 totals 12 residues. Trimming shortened V by 3 bases and J by 7 bases, and 12 bases separated the two germline ends.

The V call is TRBV5-6, the J call TRBJ2-7, with 10 bases fitting TRBD2. There are 14 residues in the CDR3. Trimming at V came to 3 bases and at J to 3 bases, leaving 3 bases not matched to a gene. Germline V gene lookup returns CDR1 SGHDT and CDR2 YYEEEE. CDR3: CASSSLAGIYEQYF. In DNA, the CDR3 is TGTGCCAGCAGCTCACTAGCGGGGATCTACGAGCAGTACTTC.

This chain uses TRBV5-5 with TRBJ2-7, with TRBD2 matching 12 bases. CDR3 length: 17 amino acids. After removal of 4 bases from V and 2 bases from J, the junction contained 10 bases not matched to a gene. Germline-derived CDR1 and CDR2 are SGHKS and YYEKEE (reference sequence). The CDR3 is CASSILAGGIFPYEQYF. The CDR3 DNA reads TGTGCCAGCAGCATACTAGCGGGAGGAATTTTCCCCTACGAGCAGTACTTC.